One sample yielded the 25 T cell receptor beta chains listed below, sequenced in a study of control samples from healthy donors and cancer patients. Profiled with immunoSEQ multiplex PCR; TCRdb holds only in-frame clones, not every one. The data show 75,000 to 95,000 clones, with roughly 83% seen just once and around 35% held by the top ten. The sample taken for sequencing was PBMCs. Receptors were obtained from a man aged 65 to 79 with lung cancer.

This clone was seen a handful of times. The chain couples TRBV7-6 to TRBJ2-5; 8 bases are shared with TRBD2. The CDR3 has 15 amino acids. J lost 7 bases, V lost 6 bases, and 13 bases had no gene match. Germline V gene sequence: CDR1 SGHVS, CDR2 FNYEAQ. CDR3 nucleotide sequence: TGTGCCAGCAGAAATAGCGGGAATGGACGTGGGACCCAGTACTTC. This encodes CASRNSGNGRGTQYF. Filled out from reference TRBV7-6 and TRBJ2-5, the complete variable domain reads GAGVSQSPRYKVTKRGQDVALRCDPISGHVSLYWYRQALGQGPEFLTYFNYEAQQDKSGLPNDRFSAERPEGSISTLTIQRTEQRDSAMYRCASRNSGNGRGTQYFGPGTRLLVL.

The chain carries TRBV6-5 and TRBJ2-7; D is uncertain. CDR3 length equals 14 residues. From germline, CDR1 is MNHEY and CDR2 SVGAGI. Trimming removed 4 bases from V and 2 bases from J, with 12 bases in between. CDR3 DNA sequence: TGTGCCAGCAGTTCGGACGGGTTCCCCTACGAGCAGTACTTC. Its translation is CASSSDGFPYEQYF.

In regard to this clone: The same CDR3 is also encoded by other DNA sequences in this sample. This chain connects TRBV5-5 to TRBJ2-5, with 7 bases lining up with TRBD2. In germline, CDR1 is SGHKS, CDR2 YYEKEE (reference sequence). The CDR3 loop spans 14 amino acids. V dropped 0 bases and J dropped 5; count of bases not matched to a gene: 4. The CDR3 sequence is CASSLVGGRETQYF. The CDR3 DNA follows: TGTGCCAGCAGCTTGGTGGGGGGGAGGGAGACCCAGTACTTC.

The genes are TRBV9 and TRBJ1-4; no definite D call. Germline assignment: CDR1 SGDLS and CDR2 YYNGEE. The length of the CDR3 is 14 residues. Trimming stripped 4 bases from V and 3 bases from J, with 10 bases between. The CDR3 loop reads CASSLNYANEKLFF. The CDR3 nucleotides read TGTGCCAGCAGCCTTAATTATGCTAATGAAAAACTGTTTTTT.

V and J are TRBV7-9 and TRBJ1-1, with D hard to call. This CDR3 is 13 amino acids long. V was pared by 2 bases and J by 2 bases, with 6 bases between. CDR1 is SEHNR and CDR2 is FQNEAQ in the germline V gene (reference sequence). CDR3 in amino acids: CASSLTDNTEAFF. CDR3 coding DNA: TGTGCCAGCAGCTTAACAGATAACACTGAAGCTTTCTTT.

The J gene is TRBJ2-5, the V gene TRBV25-1, with TRBD2 matching 9 bases. The CDR3 is 14 amino acids. Germline CDR1 MGHDK, CDR2 SYGVNS. Trimming took 6 bases from V and 4 from J; bases not matched to a gene: 6. CDR3 sequence: CASSGTSSRETQYF. The DNA of the CDR3 is TGTGCCAGCAGCGGGACTAGCAGCCGAGAGACCCAGTACTTC.

This chain uses TRBV29-1 with TRBJ2-3; D could derive from TRBD1 or TRBD2 (5 bases each). This CDR3 contains 16 residues. The ends were cut back, 2 bases at V and 6 bases at J, with 21 bases in the middle. The V gene's germline CDR1 is SQVTM and CDR2 ANQGSEA. CDR3 coding DNA: TGCAGCGTTGAATCGTTCCCGGGGCTGCTGCTGGATACGCAGTATTTT. Its translation: CSVESFPGLLLDTQYF.

This chain's CDR3 is CASSKTGPPGDTQYF. The CDR3 coding sequence is TGTGCCAGTAGTAAGACAGGGCCCCCGGGGGATACGCAGTATTTT. The V and J genes are TRBV19 and TRBJ2-3; 7 bases match TRBD1. The germline V gene has CDR1 LNHDA and CDR2 SQIVND (reference sequence). The CDR3 covers 15 residues. The ends lost 4 bases at V and 6 bases at J; junction bases unmatched: 10. The full variable domain, in which reference TRBV19 and TRBJ2-3 provide the parts outside the CDR3, is DGGITQSPKYLFRKEGQNVTLSCEQNLNHDAMYWYRQDPGQGLRLIYYSQIVNDFQKGDIAEGYSVSREKKESFPLTVTSAQKNPTAFYLCASSKTGPPGDTQYFGPGTRLTVL.

The chain is built from TRBV29-1 and TRBJ2-1; 8 bases are a match to TRBD2. The CDR3 covers 14 residues. Trimming at V came to 6 bases and at J to 9 bases, leaving 13 bases not matched to a gene. Germline lookup yields CDR1 SQVTM and CDR2 ANQGSEA. The DNA of the CDR3 is TGCAGCGTGGACACCGGGGGGGCTGGGACTGAGCAGTTCTTC. It encodes CSVDTGGAGTEQFF.

The chain has TRBV7-8 and TRBJ1-2; 9 bases match TRBD1. The CDR3 totals 19 residues. Losses at the gene ends were 1 base for V and 4 bases for J; bases not matched to a gene: 16. Germline V lookup: CDR1 SGHVS, CDR2 FQNEAQ. CDR3 nucleotide sequence: TGTGCCAGCAGCTTAGGGCAAACAGGGGGCGGGGGCCCTATCTATGGCTACACCTTC. Translation: CASSLGQTGGGGPIYGYTF.

The chain has TRBV5-1 and TRBJ2-7; D is perhaps TRBD1 (5 bases). Deletions cut 0 bases from V and 3 bases from J, with 16 bases between. The CDR3 sequence is 16 residues long. Germline V gives CDR1 SGHRS, CDR2 YFSETQ. This CDR3 reads CASSLAKQGVGYEQYF. The CDR3, as DNA: TGCGCCAGCAGCTTGGCCAAGCAAGGGGTAGGCTACGAGCAGTACTTC.

The chain recombines TRBV7-8 with TRBJ2-3; TRBD1 aligns across 10 bases. This CDR3 has 15 residues. CDR1 is SGHVS and CDR2 is FQNEAQ in the germline V gene. Trimming removed 4 bases from V and 4 bases from J; junction bases left unmatched: 5. DNA for the CDR3: TGTGCCAGCAGCTCGTGGACAGGGGGTTCAGATACGCAGTATTTT. Protein product: CASSSWTGGSDTQYF.

The J gene is TRBJ2-7, the V gene TRBV19, with TRBD1 identical over 10 bases. The CDR3 extends over 17 amino acids. The trim removed 4 bases at V and 0 bases at J, leaving 9 bases unmatched. Germline V gene lookup returns CDR1 LNHDA and CDR2 SQIVND (reference sequence). In nucleotides, the CDR3 is TGTGCCAGTAGTAGGACGACAGGGGGCTATTTCTCCTACGAGCAGTACTTC. Translation gives CASSRTTGGYFSYEQYF.

The chain is built from TRBV19 and TRBJ1-2, with D tentatively TRBD1 (5 bases). CDR1 is LNHDA and CDR2 is SQIVND in the germline V gene (reference sequence). This CDR3 spans 14 amino acids. V dropped 1 base and J dropped 3 bases, with 9 bases sitting between them. The CDR3 region has the DNA TGTGCCAGTAGTATAGGACAGCGTGACTATGGCTACACCTTC. This codes for CASSIGQRDYGYTF.

The chain has TRBV11-2 and TRBJ1-2; 7 bases line up with TRBD1. V was clipped by 5 bases and J by 3 bases; unmatched bases: 3. Germline loops: CDR1 SGHAT, CDR2 FQNNGV. This CDR3 region has 13 residues. CDR3 in DNA: TGTGCCAGCAGCCCCGACAGGGACTATGGCTACACCTTC. This gives the protein CASSPDRDYGYTF.

This chain uses TRBV14 with TRBJ2-1; D is uncertain. Deletions cut 1 base from V and 4 bases from J, with 5 bases between. CDR3 length: 13 residues. Germline values: CDR1 SGHDN, CDR2 FVKESK. CDR3 protein: CASSQGAYNEQFF. The CDR3 region has the DNA TGTGCCAGCAGCCAAGGCGCGTACAATGAGCAGTTCTTC.

This clone occurred once. The rearrangement joins TRBV5-6 to TRBJ2-3, with 8 bases aligning to TRBD1. The germline gives CDR1 SGHDT, CDR2 YYEEEE. The CDR3 length is 19 residues. The V segment lost 0 bases and the J segment 3 bases; nucleotides outside the gene matches: 15. The CDR3 bases are TGTGCCAGCAGCTTGGACCGGGACAGGCGACCATTTGGGACAGATACGCAGTATTTT. It yields the protein CASSLDRDRRPFGTDTQYF.

This chain joins TRBV24-1 and TRBJ2-2, with 9 nucleotides matching TRBD1. Germline V gene data show CDR1 as KGHDR and CDR2 as SFDVKD. V trimming: 3 bases; J trimming: 7 bases; junction bases outside the gene matches: 11. CDR3 length: 17 residues. The chain's CDR3 is CATSDKLGTGRVGELFF. CDR3 DNA sequence: TGTGCCACCAGTGATAAGCTCGGGACAGGGAGGGTCGGGGAGCTGTTTTTT.

The sample holds a few counts of this clone. This chain uses TRBV15 with TRBJ2-7; possible D gene TRBD1, 6 bases. Trimming removed 0 bases from V and 2 bases from J, with 20 bases in between. Germline lookup yields CDR1 LNHNV and CDR2 YYDKDF (reference sequence). This CDR3 is 18 amino acids long. The CDR3 sequence is CATSREGAYGQFPYEQYF. Written as DNA, the CDR3 is TGTGCCACCAGCAGAGAAGGAGCCTACGGACAGTTTCCCTACGAGCAGTACTTC.

The V gene is TRBV6-1, the J gene TRBJ1-5; TRBD1 matches 9 bases. V lost 4 bases and J lost 4; bases outside the gene matches: 8. Germline V gene sequence: CDR1 MNHNS, CDR2 SASEGT. The CDR3 contains 16 residues. The CDR3 here is CASSGLDRGNNQPQHF. The CDR3 DNA reads TGTGCCAGCAGTGGATTAGACAGGGGGAATAATCAGCCCCAGCATTTT.

As concerns this clone: At one of its ends the junction is not consistent with the germline gene, which may arise from a read error. The genes are TRBV5-6 and TRBJ2-1, with TRBD2 as a possible D gene (5 bases). Germline V gene data show CDR1 as SGHDT and CDR2 as YYEEEE. The CDR3 loop spans 14 amino acids. Here the CDR3 reads CASSLERGQGEQFF. The CDR3 nucleotides are TGTGCCAGTAGCTTGGAGCGAGGGCAAGGTGAGCAGTTCTTC.

J is TRBJ1-3 and V is TRBV4-3; D gene unclear. The CDR3 covers 15 residues. In germline, CDR1 is LGHNA, CDR2 YSLEER. V lost 1 base, J lost 0 bases, and 7 bases lay in between. The CDR3 region is CASSQASGSGNTIYF. For the CDR3, the DNA is TGCGCCAGCAGCCAAGCTTCAGGCTCTGGAAACACCATATATTTT.

The chain couples TRBV7-6 to TRBJ1-4; tentative D call: TRBD1 (5 bases). Germline CDR1 and CDR2: SGHVS and FNYEAQ. Trimming left V 0 bases short and J 3 bases short, with 8 bases between. The CDR3 loop spans 15 amino acids. DNA of the CDR3: TGTGCCAGCAGCTTAGCGCACAGGTCTAATGAAAAACTGTTTTTT. Translating it yields CASSLAHRSNEKLFF.

To note about this clone: This CDR3 is also generated by other DNA sequences in the sample. The chain recombines TRBV14 with TRBJ1-2; unclear D gene. CDR1 and CDR2 from the germline V gene are SGHDN and FVKESK. Trimming removed 0 bases at V and 4 bases at J, with 6 bases between. CDR3 length: 13 residues. The CDR3 coding sequence is TGTGCCAGCAGCCAAGACCTGAGCTATGGCTACACCTTC. Its translation is CASSQDLSYGYTF.

This chain connects TRBV7-3 to TRBJ2-1; the D gene is possibly TRBD2 (6 bases). CDR1 and CDR2 from the germline V gene are SGHTA and FQGTGA. V dropped 5 bases and J dropped 0 bases, with 14 bases sitting between them. This CDR3 comprises 16 residues. The CDR3 nucleotides read TGTGCCAGCAGCGCGACTAGGGCCAGCTCCTACAATGAGCAGTTCTTC. Its protein product is CASSATRASSYNEQFF.